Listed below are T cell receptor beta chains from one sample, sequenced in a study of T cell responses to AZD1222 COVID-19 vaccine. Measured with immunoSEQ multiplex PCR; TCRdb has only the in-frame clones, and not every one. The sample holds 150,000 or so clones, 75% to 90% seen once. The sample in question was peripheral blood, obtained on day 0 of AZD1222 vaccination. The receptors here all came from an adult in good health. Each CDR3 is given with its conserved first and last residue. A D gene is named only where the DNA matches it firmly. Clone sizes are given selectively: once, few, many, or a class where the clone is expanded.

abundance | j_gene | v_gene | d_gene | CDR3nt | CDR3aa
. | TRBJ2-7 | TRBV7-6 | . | TGTGCCAGCAGCTTACAGGGTTACGAGCAGTACTTC | CASSLQGYEQYF
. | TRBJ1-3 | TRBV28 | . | TGTGCCAGCAGTTCTCCAACATGGGGCGGAAACACCATATATTTT | CASSSPTWGGNTIYF
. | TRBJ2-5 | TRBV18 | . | TGTGCCAGCTCACCCGCCGGGGACTCGGGTGAGCAGTACTTC | CASSPAGDSGEQYF
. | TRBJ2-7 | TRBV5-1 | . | TGCGCCAGCAGCTTGGACTACGAGCAGTACTTC | CASSLDYEQYF
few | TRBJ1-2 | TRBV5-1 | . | TGCGCCAGCAGCCCGGTGGGCTGGAACTATGGCTACACCTTC | CASSPVGWNYGYTF
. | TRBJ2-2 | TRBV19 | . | TGTGCCAGTAGTATGAACGGGGACACCGGGGAGCTGTTTTTT | CASSMNGDTGELFF
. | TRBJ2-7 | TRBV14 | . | TGTGCCAGCAGCCGCCCCGGGGGCTACTCCTACGAGCAGTACTTC | CASSRPGGYSYEQYF
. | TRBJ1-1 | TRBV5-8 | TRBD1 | TGTGCCAGCAGCCCCCGGGACAGGAGCACTGAAGCTTTCTTT | CASSPRDRSTEAFF
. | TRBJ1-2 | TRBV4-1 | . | TGCGCCAGCAGCCAACCAAATAGAGGGGGGGTTAACTATGGCTACACCTTC | CASSQPNRGGVNYGYTF
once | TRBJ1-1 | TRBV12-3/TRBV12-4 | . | TGTGCCAGCAGTTTGAACAGGGCCACTGAAGCTTTCTTT | CASSLNRATEAFF
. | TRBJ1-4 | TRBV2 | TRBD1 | TGTGCCAGCAGTGAGGGGACAGGGAATGAAAAACTGTTTTTT | CASSEGTGNEKLFF
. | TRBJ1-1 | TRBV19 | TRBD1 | TGTGCCAGTAGTGCCGACAGGGGCACTGAAGCTTTCTTT | CASSADRGTEAFF
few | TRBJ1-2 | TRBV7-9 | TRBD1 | TGTGCCAGCAGCCTAGGGACAGGCGACGCGGGAGGCTACACCTTC | CASSLGTGDAGGYTF
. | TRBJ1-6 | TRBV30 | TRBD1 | TGTGCCTTTACTAGCGGACAGGGTTTTTATTCACCCCTCCACTTT | CAFTSGQGFYSPLHF
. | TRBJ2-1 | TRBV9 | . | TGTGCCAGCAGCGTAGGCGCTAGCGCCCTCCATGAGCAGTTCTTC | CASSVGASALHEQFF
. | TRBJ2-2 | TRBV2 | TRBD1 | TGTGCCAGCAGTTTCGGACAGGGGCGGGGCACCGGGGAGCTGTTTTTT | CASSFGQGRGTGELFF
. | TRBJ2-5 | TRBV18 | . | TGTGCCAGCTCACCACTGAGGGAAGAGACCCAGTACTTC | CASSPLREETQYF
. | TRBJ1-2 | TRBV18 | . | TGTGCCAGCTCACCACCGGGCGGGGTCTATGGCTACACCTTC | CASSPPGGVYGYTF
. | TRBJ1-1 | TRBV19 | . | TGTGCCAGTAAAAGAGGGCAGGAAGGTGAAGCTTTCTTT | CASKRGQEGEAFF
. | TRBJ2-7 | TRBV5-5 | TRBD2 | TGTACCAGCAGCTTGGGATTCGCGGGGGGCGGATACGAGCAGTACTTC | CTSSLGFAGGGYEQYF
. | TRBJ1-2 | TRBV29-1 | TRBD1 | TGCAGCGTTGAATTGGGGGCACAGGGGGCATCCTATGGCTACACCTTC | CSVELGAQGASYGYTF
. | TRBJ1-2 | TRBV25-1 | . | TGTGCCAGCAGTGAGAACGACAGGTACCCTGTGGGCTACACCTTC | CASSENDRYPVGYTF
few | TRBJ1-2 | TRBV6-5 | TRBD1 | TGTGCCAGCAGTTACCTGACAGGGGCCAACTATGGCTACACCTTC | CASSYLTGANYGYTF
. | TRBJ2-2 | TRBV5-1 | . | TGCGCCAGCAGCTTATTCGGGGGATTAAACACCGGGGAGCTGTTTTTT | CASSLFGGLNTGELFF
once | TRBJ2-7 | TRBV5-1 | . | TGCGCCAGCAGCTTGGCTTTTACTAGTGCGGGTAATACGGAGTACTTC | CASSLAFTSAGNTEYF
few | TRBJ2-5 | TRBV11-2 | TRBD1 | TGTGCCAGCAGCCCGACAGGGGGCTTCTTAGAGACCCAGTACTTC | CASSPTGGFLETQYF
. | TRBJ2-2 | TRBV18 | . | TGTGCCAGCTCTCAACAACAGGGAGCGGGGATGACCGGGGAGCTGTTTTTT | CASSQQQGAGMTGELFF
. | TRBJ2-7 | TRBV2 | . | TGTGCCAGCAGTGAGGATAGCGGAAGCTCCTACGAGCAGTACTTC | CASSEDSGSSYEQYF
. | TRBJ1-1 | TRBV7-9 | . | TGTGCCAGCAGCACGAAGGCGGGTTCCAACACTGAAGCTTTCTTT | CASSTKAGSNTEAFF
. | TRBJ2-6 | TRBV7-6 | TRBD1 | TGTGCCAGCAGCCCGACAGGGATAACTGGGGCCAACGTCCTGACTTTC | CASSPTGITGANVLTF
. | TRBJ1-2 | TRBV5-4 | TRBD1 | TGTGCCAGCAGCTCGGGGACAGGGGACTATGGCTACACCTTC | CASSSGTGDYGYTF
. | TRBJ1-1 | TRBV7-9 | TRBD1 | TGTGCCGGCCATACGACAGGGGGTCGGTACACTGAAGCTTTCTTT | CAGHTTGGRYTEAFF
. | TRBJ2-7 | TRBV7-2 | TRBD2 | TGTGCCAGCAGCTTAGGTCCCGCGGGGGGCAATTACGAGCAGTACTTC | CASSLGPAGGNYEQYF
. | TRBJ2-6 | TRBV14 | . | TGTGCCAGCAGCCAAATCGATTGGCGGGGAGCTGGGGCCAACGTCCTGACTTTC | CASSQIDWRGAGANVLTF
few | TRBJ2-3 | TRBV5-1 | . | TGCGCCAGTAACCGGGACGCCACAGATACGCAGTATTTT | CASNRDATDTQYF
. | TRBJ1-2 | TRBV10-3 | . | TGTGCCATCAGTCCACAGGGTAACTATGGCTACACCTTC | CAISPQGNYGYTF
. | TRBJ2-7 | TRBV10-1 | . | TGCGCCAGCAGCCGATCCGGGACCTACGAGCAGTACTTC | CASSRSGTYEQYF
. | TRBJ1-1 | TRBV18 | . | TGTGCCAGCTCCCTCTCCCAGACAGGCTACACTGAAGCTTTCTTT | CASSLSQTGYTEAFF
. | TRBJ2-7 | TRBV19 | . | TGTGCCAGTAGTATTAATCGACAGGCAGTCTACGAGCAGTACTTC | CASSINRQAVYEQYF
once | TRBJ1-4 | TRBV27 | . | TGTGCCAGCAGGGGGATTAGGCAGGGCAATGAAAAACTGTTTTTT | CASRGIRQGNEKLFF
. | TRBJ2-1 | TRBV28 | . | TGTGCCAGCAGCTCGCCAATAGAGCAGTTCTTC | CASSSPIEQFF
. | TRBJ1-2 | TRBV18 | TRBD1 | TGTGCCAGCTCACCGCTAGGGACAGGGGAGTCGAACTATGGCTACACCTTC | CASSPLGTGESNYGYTF
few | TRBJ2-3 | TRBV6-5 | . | TGTGCCAGCAGTTACAATGGTGATACGCAGTATTTT | CASSYNGDTQYF